The 23 T cell receptor beta chains below were found in one sample sequenced in a study of blood T cell repertoires in COVID-19 (dated by TCRdb to the early 2020s). The method was the immunoSEQ multiplex PCR assay. The clones in this table, taken by TCRdb from immuneACCESS, are in-frame only. Not every clone is retained; where verified, under half of the shortfall comes from an unresolved V gene, and the cause of the rest is unknown. For this sample the table gives 410,000 or so clones, of which approximately 91% were detected only once. The ten largest account for about 1.6% of the sample. The sample taken for sequencing was peripheral blood. The receptor set was obtained from a middle-aged woman with COVID-19, enrolled during active disease.

The CDR3 protein is CASRGGQNYGYTF. The CDR3 DNA follows: TGTGCCAGCAGGGGGGGACAGAACTATGGCTACACCTTC. The genes are TRBV2 and TRBJ1-2; 7 bases align to TRBD1. The CDR3 covers 13 residues. The germline CDR1 and CDR2 sequences are SNHLY and FYNNEI. J was trimmed by 2 bases and V by 6 bases; bases with no gene match: 3.

The chain combines TRBV24-1 with TRBJ2-1, with D unresolved. This CDR3 region has 14 residues. V was trimmed by 2 bases and J by 4 bases, leaving 8 bases between them. The germline V gene encodes CDR1 KGHDR and CDR2 SFDVKD. In DNA form, the CDR3 reads TGTGCCACCAGTGATTCCGTTCTGTACAATGAGCAGTTCTTC. It translates to CATSDSVLYNEQFF.

The rearrangement joins TRBV7-2 to TRBJ1-1; no clear D. Germline CDR1 and CDR2: SGHTA and FQGNSA. The CDR3 runs to 15 residues. V lost 1 base, J lost 8 bases, and 17 bases lay in between. CDR3 residues: CASSLVLERGSEAFF. The CDR3 DNA is TGTGCCAGCAGCTTAGTCCTCGAGCGAGGGTCCGAAGCTTTCTTT.

The rearrangement links TRBV4-1 to TRBJ2-3; TRBD2 matches 11 bases. V lost 6 bases and J lost 5; bases outside the gene matches: 7. Germline lookup yields CDR1 MGHRA and CDR2 YSYEKL. The CDR3 consists of 15 residues. CDR3 DNA: TGCGCCAGCAGTTCTAGCGGGGGGACGGGAGATACGCAGTATTTT. Its protein product is CASSSSGGTGDTQYF.

The rearrangement joins TRBV13 to TRBJ2-2, with 7 nucleotides matching TRBD1. V gave up 1 base and J gave up 8 bases; unmatched junction bases: 13. Per germline, CDR1 PRHDT and CDR2 FYEKMQ (reference sequence). This CDR3 region has 17 residues. In DNA, the CDR3 is TGTGCCAGCAGCTTAGAGTCAGAGGGACAGCGATTAGGGGAGCTGTTTTTT. Amino acid sequence: CASSLESEGQRLGELFF.

V gene TRBV5-1 combines with J gene TRBJ2-1, with D possibly matching TRBD2 (6 bases). Trimming pared 0 bases from V and 4 bases from J, leaving 11 bases between. CDR1 and CDR2 (germline): SGHRS, YFSETQ. This CDR3 has 15 residues. CDR3 residues: CASSLVAAGYNEQFF. In DNA form, the CDR3 reads TGCGCCAGCAGCTTGGTAGCGGCGGGGTACAATGAGCAGTTCTTC.

The chain joins TRBV28 to TRBJ1-5; maybe TRBD1 (5 bases). This CDR3 region has 16 residues. V shed 7 bases and J shed 2 bases, with 18 bases lying between them. The germline CDR1 and CDR2 sequences are MDHEN and SYDVKM. The CDR3 bases are TGTGCCAGCATCCCTTTCGGGGGAGGCGGCAATCAGCCCCAGCATTTT. Translated, it gives CASIPFGGGGNQPQHF.

This rearrangement joins TRBV6-4 to TRBJ2-2, with D perhaps matching TRBD1 (6 bases). The CDR3 has 15 amino acids. The germline V gene has CDR1 MRHNA and CDR2 SNTAGT. Trimming took off 4 bases at V and 3 bases at J, with 12 bases between the two ends. In DNA, the CDR3 is TGTGCCAGCAGTGGGACAGAGAAGGACACCGGGGAGCTGTTTTTT. This sequence encodes CASSGTEKDTGELFF.

The chain uses TRBV9 and TRBJ1-2; possible D gene TRBD1, 6 bases. V was trimmed by 4 bases and J by 3 bases, leaving 16 bases between them. There are 15 residues in the CDR3. Germline lookup yields CDR1 SGDLS and CDR2 YYNGEE. CDR3 sequence: CASSLDGAGDYGYTF. The CDR3 nucleotides are TGTGCCAGCAGCTTAGACGGGGCAGGGGACTATGGCTACACCTTC. The full variable domain, rest sourced from reference TRBV9 and TRBJ1-2, is DSGVTQTPKHLITATGQRVTLRCSPRSGDLSVYWYQQSLDQGLQFLIQYYNGEERAKGNILERFSAQQFPDLHSELNLSSLELGDSALYFCASSLDGAGDYGYTFGSGTRLTVV.

This clone occurred once. V gene TRBV6-5 combines with J gene TRBJ1-6; D is unclear. This CDR3 spans 13 amino acids. Germline-derived CDR1 and CDR2 are MNHEY and SVGAGI. V was cut by 6 bases and J by 7 bases, with 10 bases left in between. The CDR3 DNA reads as TGTGCCAGCAGGGACTCCAACAATTCACCCCTCCACTTT. This codes for CASRDSNNSPLHF.

This clone appeared a few times. CDR3 coding DNA: TGTGCCAGCAGCCGGACTAGCGGTAACTACGAGCAGTACTTC. Residues: CASSRTSGNYEQYF. The chain links TRBV3-1 (or the pseudogene TRBV3-2) to TRBJ2-7; 10 positions match TRBD2. V lost 4 bases and J lost 3; bases outside the gene matches: 3. This CDR3 region has 14 residues. Germline values: CDR1 LGHDT, CDR2 YNNKEL (reference sequence).

The chain couples TRBV5-1 to TRBJ1-1, with 7 bases aligning to TRBD1. J gave up 5 bases and V 5 bases, and 9 bases lay outside the gene matches. Germline V gene sequence: CDR1 SGHRS, CDR2 YFSETQ. The length of the CDR3 is 14 residues. In DNA, the CDR3 is TGCGCCAGCAGTAAGGGGGCCGGGGGAACTGAAGCTTTCTTT. Its protein product is CASSKGAGGTEAFF.

The chain joins TRBV7-2 to TRBJ1-3, with 7 bases fitting TRBD1. This CDR3 has 15 residues. With 2 bases clipped from V and 2 bases from J, the junction kept 3 bases outside the gene matches. From germline, CDR1 is SGHTA and CDR2 FQGNSA. The CDR3 is CASSLWQGAGNTIYF. The CDR3 nucleotides are TGTGCCAGCAGCTTATGGCAGGGGGCTGGAAACACCATATATTTT.

The sample holds a few counts of this clone. V is TRBV6-2 or TRBV6-3 and J is TRBJ2-3, with D perhaps matching TRBD2 (5 bases). Trimming shortened V by 0 bases and J by 0 bases, and 7 bases separated the two germline ends. The CDR3 consists of 15 residues. Germline loops: CDR1 MNHEY, CDR2 SVGEGT. CDR3 residues: CASSYSQRSTDTQYF. The CDR3, as DNA: TGTGCCAGCAGTTACTCACAGCGGAGCACAGATACGCAGTATTTT.

This chain joins TRBV30 and TRBJ2-7, with TRBD2 matching over 7 bases. The germline gives CDR1 GTSNPN, CDR2 SVGIG (reference sequence). The CDR3 is 15 amino acids. Trimming cost V 0 bases and J 3 bases; bases outside gene matches: 8. The CDR3 is CAWSVRRGSGYEQYF. The CDR3 DNA follows: TGTGCCTGGAGTGTACGGCGCGGGAGTGGCTACGAGCAGTACTTC.

The chain uses TRBV2 and TRBJ1-1; D remains ambiguous. Germline CDR1 and CDR2: SNHLY and FYNNEI. The CDR3 has 15 amino acids. V gave up 2 bases and J gave up 0 bases, with 10 bases separating them. This chain's CDR3 is CASSEPPGMNTEAFF. In DNA, the CDR3 is TGTGCCAGCAGTGAACCCCCAGGCATGAACACTGAAGCTTTCTTT.

The rearrangement links TRBV5-1 to TRBJ1-2; 9 bases are a match to TRBD1. Losses at the gene ends were 4 bases for V and 7 bases for J; bases not matched to a gene: 2. The CDR3 is 12 residues long. Per the germline V gene, CDR1 is SGHRS and CDR2 is YFSETQ. CDR3 loop: CASSEGQGGYTF. The CDR3 DNA is TGCGCCAGCAGCGAGGGACAGGGTGGCTACACCTTC.

This chain joins TRBV6-5 and TRBJ2-7, with D tentatively TRBD1 (7 bases). The CDR3 contains 15 residues. Deletions cut 5 bases from V and 0 bases from J, with 14 bases between. Germline assignment: CDR1 MNHEY and CDR2 SVGAGI. This CDR3 reads CASSPRRDSSYEQYF. CDR3 nucleotide sequence: TGTGCCAGCAGTCCTCGGCGGGACAGCTCCTACGAGCAGTACTTC.

The CDR3 DNA sequence: TGTGCCAGCAGTAGGGGACTGGACAGGGCGTTACATCAGCCCCAGCATTTT. Translated: CASSRGLDRALHQPQHF. This sequence joins TRBV2 and TRBJ1-5; 8 bases fit TRBD1. V shed 5 bases, J shed 5 bases, and the junction held 14 bases outside the gene matches. In germline, CDR1 is SNHLY, CDR2 FYNNEI. CDR3 length: 17 residues.

This clone has only one observation. The rearrangement links TRBV11-2 to TRBJ2-7; 7 bases are a match to TRBD1. CDR1 is SGHAT, CDR2 FQNNGV, per germline. The junction had 7 bases not matched to a gene; V was cut back by 5 bases and J by 3 bases. The CDR3 spans 14 residues. CDR3 DNA sequence: TGTGCCAGCAGCCCCGGGACAGCTTTCTACGAGCAGTACTTC. Encoded protein: CASSPGTAFYEQYF.

In this sample, this clone turned up a few times. This chain links TRBV4-3 with TRBJ1-2, with 10 bases lining up with TRBD1. This CDR3 has 16 amino acids. The V and J ends lost 0 bases and 8 bases, in that order; junction bases with no gene match: 9. Germline values: CDR1 LGHNA, CDR2 YSLEER. CDR3 residues: CASSQEVGTGVSGYTF. The CDR3 DNA is TGCGCCAGCAGCCAAGAAGTCGGGACAGGGGTGTCAGGCTACACCTTC.

V is TRBV3-1 (or the pseudogene TRBV3-2) and J is TRBJ2-3; possible D gene TRBD1, 6 bases. The germline V gene has CDR1 LGHDT and CDR2 YNNKEL (reference sequence). The CDR3 has 14 residues. V gave up 5 bases and J gave up 2 bases, with 11 bases separating them. DNA of the CDR3: TGTGCCAGCAGCTCGGGACATACCACAGATACGCAGTATTTT. It translates to CASSSGHTTDTQYF.

The rearrangement uses TRBV7-9 and TRBJ2-2; TRBD1 might be the D (6 bases). V gave up 5 bases and J gave up 1 base, with 14 bases separating them. The CDR3 length is 16 residues. Germline assignment: CDR1 SEHNR and CDR2 FQNEAQ (reference sequence). The DNA for the CDR3 is TGTGCCAGCAGCGCCCGCCGGACAGAGAACACCGGGGAGCTGTTTTTT. Amino acid sequence: CASSARRTENTGELFF.